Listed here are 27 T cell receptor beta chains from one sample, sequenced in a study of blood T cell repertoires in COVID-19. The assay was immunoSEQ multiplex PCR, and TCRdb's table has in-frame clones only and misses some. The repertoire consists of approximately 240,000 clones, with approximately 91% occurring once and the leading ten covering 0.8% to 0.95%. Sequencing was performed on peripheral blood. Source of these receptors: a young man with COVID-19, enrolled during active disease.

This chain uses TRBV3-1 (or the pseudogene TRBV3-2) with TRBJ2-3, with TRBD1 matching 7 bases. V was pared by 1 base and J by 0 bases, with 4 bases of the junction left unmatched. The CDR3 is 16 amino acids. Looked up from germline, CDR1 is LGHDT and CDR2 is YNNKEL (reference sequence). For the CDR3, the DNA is TGTGCCAGCAGCCAAGCGGGACAGTCTAGCACAGATACGCAGTATTTT. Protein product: CASSQAGQSSTDTQYF.

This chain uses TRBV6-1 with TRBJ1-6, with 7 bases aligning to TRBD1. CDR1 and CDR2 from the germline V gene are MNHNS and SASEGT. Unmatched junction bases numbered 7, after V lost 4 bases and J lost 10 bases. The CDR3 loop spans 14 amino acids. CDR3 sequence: CASSAGQDGSPLHF. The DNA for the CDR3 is TGTGCCAGCAGTGCCGGACAGGACGGGTCACCCCTCCACTTT.

CDR3 region: CASSLDLAGGHNEQFF. DNA for the CDR3: TGTGCCAGCAGCTTAGACCTAGCGGGGGGTCACAATGAGCAGTTCTTC. The chain recombines TRBV7-9 with TRBJ2-1; 11 nucleotides agree with TRBD2. This CDR3 region has 16 residues. V trimming: 1 base; J trimming: 5 bases; junction bases outside the gene matches: 4. Germline assignment: CDR1 SEHNR and CDR2 FQNEAQ (reference sequence).

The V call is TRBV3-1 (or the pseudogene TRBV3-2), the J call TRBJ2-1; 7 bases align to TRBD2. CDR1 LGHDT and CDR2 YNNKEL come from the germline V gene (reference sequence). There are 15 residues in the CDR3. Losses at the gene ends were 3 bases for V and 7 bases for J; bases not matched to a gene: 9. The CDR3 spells CASSQGRGDINEQFF. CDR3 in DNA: TGTGCCAGCAGCCAGGGACGGGGGGATATAAATGAGCAGTTCTTC.

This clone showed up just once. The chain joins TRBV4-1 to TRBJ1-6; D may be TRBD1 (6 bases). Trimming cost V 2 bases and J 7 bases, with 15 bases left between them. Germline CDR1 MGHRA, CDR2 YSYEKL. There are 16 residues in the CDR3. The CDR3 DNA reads TGCGCCAGCAGCCAAATGCTACAGGGATGGAATTCACCCCTCCACTTT. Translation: CASSQMLQGWNSPLHF.

This chain's CDR3 is CASSLLQGPPIGYTF. Written as DNA, the CDR3 is TGTGCCAGCAGCCTATTACAGGGCCCACCTATCGGCTACACCTTC. The chain has TRBV3-1 (or the pseudogene TRBV3-2) and TRBJ1-2, with D perhaps TRBD1 (6 bases). The CDR3 contains 15 residues. Germline V CDR1 and CDR2: LGHDT, YNNKEL (reference sequence). The V and J ends lost 4 bases and 8 bases respectively, with 20 bases between them.

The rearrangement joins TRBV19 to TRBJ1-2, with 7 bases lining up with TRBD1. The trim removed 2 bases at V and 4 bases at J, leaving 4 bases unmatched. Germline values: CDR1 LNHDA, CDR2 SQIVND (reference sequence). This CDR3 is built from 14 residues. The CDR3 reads CASSISAGGYGYTF. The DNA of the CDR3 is TGTGCCAGTAGTATATCAGCAGGGGGCTATGGCTACACCTTC.

CDR3 region: CAISGQISNQPQHF. CDR3 nucleotide sequence: TGTGCCATCAGTGGACAGATTAGCAATCAGCCCCAGCATTTT. This rearrangement joins TRBV10-3 to TRBJ1-5, with D maybe TRBD1 (5 bases). Germline-derived CDR1 and CDR2 are ENHRY and SYGVKD. The CDR3 spans 14 residues. Trimming left V 4 bases short and J 0 bases short, with 7 bases between.

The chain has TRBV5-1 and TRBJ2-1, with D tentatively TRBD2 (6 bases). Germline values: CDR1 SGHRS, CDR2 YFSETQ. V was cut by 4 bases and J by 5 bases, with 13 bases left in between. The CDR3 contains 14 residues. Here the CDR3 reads CASSRGGFDNEQFF. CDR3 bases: TGCGCCAGCAGCCGAGGAGGGTTCGACAATGAGCAGTTCTTC.

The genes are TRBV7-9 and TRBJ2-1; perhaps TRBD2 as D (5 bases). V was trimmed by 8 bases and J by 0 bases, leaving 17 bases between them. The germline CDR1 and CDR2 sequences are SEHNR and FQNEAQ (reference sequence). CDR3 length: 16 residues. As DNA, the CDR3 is TGTGCCAGCGGGCAGACGAGGGCTTCCTCCTACAATGAGCAGTTCTTC. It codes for CASGQTRASSYNEQFF.

The CDR3 coding sequence is TGTGCCAGCAGCCTAGAGGGGGAGGGGGACCCCCTTGGCACCATATATTTT. Its protein product is CASSLEGEGDPLGTIYF. The rearrangement joins TRBV7-2 to TRBJ1-3, with a possible D match to TRBD1 (6 bases). Germline V CDR1 and CDR2: SGHTA, FQGNSA. Trimming stripped 5 bases from V and 9 bases from J, with 26 bases between. This CDR3 has 17 residues. Based on the CDR3 plus reference TRBV7-2 and TRBJ1-3, the full variable domain is GAGVSQSPSNKVTEKGKDVELRCDPISGHTALYWYRQSLGQGLEFLIYFQGNSAPDKSGLPSDRFSAERTGGSVSTLTIQRTQQEDSAVYLCASSLEGEGDPLGTIYFGEGSWLTVV.

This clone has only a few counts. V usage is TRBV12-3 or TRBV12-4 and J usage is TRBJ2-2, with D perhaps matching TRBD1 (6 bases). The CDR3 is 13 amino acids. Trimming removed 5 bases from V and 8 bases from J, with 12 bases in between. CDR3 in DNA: TGTGCCAGCAGTCCCAGGGGCGCGGGGGAGCTGTTTTTT. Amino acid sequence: CASSPRGAGELFF.

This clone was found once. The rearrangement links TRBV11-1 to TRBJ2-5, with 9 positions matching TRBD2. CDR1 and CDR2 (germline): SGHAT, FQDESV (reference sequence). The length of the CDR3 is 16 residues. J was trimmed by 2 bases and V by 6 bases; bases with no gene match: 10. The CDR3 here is CASRALAGPLQETQYF. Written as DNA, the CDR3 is TGTGCCAGCAGGGCGCTAGCGGGGCCCCTTCAAGAGACCCAGTACTTC.

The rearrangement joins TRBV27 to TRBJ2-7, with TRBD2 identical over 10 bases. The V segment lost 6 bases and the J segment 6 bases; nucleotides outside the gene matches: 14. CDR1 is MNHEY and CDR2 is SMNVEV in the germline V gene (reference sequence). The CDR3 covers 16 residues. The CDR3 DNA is TGTGCCAGCAGCCCACTAGCGGGGTACGCAAGAGGCGAGCAGTACTTC. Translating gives CASSPLAGYARGEQYF.

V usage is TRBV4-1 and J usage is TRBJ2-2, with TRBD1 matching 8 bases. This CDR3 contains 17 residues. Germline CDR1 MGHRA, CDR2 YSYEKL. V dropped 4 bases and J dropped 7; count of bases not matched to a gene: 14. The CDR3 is CASSPGSSGGWVGELFF. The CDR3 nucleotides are TGCGCCAGCAGCCCCGGTTCGTCAGGGGGCTGGGTCGGGGAGCTGTTTTTT.

This CDR3 reads CASSLWGLGTQETQYF. Here the CDR3 DNA reads TGTGCCAGCAGTTTATGGGGATTGGGGACTCAAGAGACCCAGTACTTC. The chain has TRBV27 and TRBJ2-5; maybe TRBD2 (6 bases). V was clipped by 1 base and J by 2 bases, with 14 bases between them. In germline, CDR1 is MNHEY, CDR2 SMNVEV (reference sequence). This CDR3 spans 16 amino acids.

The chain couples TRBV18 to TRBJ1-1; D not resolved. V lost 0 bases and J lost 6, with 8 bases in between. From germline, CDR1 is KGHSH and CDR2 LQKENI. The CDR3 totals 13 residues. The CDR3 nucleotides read TGTGCCAGCTCACCACCGTTGCGATCTGAAGCTTTCTTT. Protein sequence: CASSPPLRSEAFF.

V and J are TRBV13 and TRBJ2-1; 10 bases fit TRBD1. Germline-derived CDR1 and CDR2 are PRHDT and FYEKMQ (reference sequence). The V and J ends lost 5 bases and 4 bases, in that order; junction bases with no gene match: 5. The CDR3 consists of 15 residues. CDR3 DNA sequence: TGTGCCAGCAGCCCCGGACAGGGGGTGTACAATGAGCAGTTCTTC. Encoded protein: CASSPGQGVYNEQFF.

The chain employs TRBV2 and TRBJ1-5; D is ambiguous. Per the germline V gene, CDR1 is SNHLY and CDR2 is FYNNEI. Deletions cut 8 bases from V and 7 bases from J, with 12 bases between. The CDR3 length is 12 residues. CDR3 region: CASGSAGQPQHF. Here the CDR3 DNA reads TGTGCCAGCGGTTCTGCGGGGCAGCCCCAGCATTTT.

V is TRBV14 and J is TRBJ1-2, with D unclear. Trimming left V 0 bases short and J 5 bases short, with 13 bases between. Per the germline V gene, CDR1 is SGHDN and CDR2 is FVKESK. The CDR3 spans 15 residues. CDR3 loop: CASSQEAGFRYGYTF. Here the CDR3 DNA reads TGTGCCAGCAGCCAAGAGGCCGGGTTTCGGTATGGCTACACCTTC.

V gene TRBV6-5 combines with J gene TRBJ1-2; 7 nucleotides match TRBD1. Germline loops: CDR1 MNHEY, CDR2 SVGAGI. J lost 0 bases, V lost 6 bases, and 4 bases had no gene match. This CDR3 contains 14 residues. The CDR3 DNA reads TGTGCCAGCAGAGACAGGGCAGCTAACTATGGCTACACCTTC. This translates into CASRDRAANYGYTF.

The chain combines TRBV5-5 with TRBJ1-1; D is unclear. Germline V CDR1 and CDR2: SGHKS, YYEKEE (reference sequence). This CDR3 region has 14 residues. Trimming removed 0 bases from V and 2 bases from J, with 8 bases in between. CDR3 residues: CASSLETYNTEAFF. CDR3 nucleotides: TGTGCCAGCAGCTTGGAGACATACAACACTGAAGCTTTCTTT.

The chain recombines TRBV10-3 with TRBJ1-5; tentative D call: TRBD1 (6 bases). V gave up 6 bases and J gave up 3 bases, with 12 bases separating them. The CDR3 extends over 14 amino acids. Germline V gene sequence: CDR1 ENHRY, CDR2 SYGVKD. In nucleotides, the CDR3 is TGTGCCATCAGCAAACAGGGATCCAATCAGCCCCAGCATTTT. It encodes CAISKQGSNQPQHF.

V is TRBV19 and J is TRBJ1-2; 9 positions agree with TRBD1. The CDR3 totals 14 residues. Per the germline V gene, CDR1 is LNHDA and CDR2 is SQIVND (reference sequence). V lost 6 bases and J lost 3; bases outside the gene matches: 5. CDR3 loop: CASRSGQGDYGYTF. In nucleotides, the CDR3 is TGTGCCAGTAGGTCGGGACAGGGAGACTATGGCTACACCTTC. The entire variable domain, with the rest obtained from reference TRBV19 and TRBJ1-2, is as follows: DGGITQSPKYLFRKEGQNVTLSCEQNLNHDAMYWYRQDPGQGLRLIYYSQIVNDFQKGDIAEGYSVSREKKESFPLTVTSAQKNPTAFYLCASRSGQGDYGYTFGSGTRLTVV.

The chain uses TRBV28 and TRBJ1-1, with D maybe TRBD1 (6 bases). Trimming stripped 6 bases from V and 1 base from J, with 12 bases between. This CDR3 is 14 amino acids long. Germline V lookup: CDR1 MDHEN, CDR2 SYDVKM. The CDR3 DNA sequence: TGTGCCAGCAGCCCCGGACAGTGGAACACTGAAGCTTTCTTT. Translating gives CASSPGQWNTEAFF.

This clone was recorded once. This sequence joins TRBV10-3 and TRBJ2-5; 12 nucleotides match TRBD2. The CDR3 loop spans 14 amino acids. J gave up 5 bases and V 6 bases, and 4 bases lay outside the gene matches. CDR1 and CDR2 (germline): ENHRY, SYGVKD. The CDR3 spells CAIRPSGGVETQYF. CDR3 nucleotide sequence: TGTGCCATCAGGCCTAGCGGGGGGGTCGAGACCCAGTACTTC.

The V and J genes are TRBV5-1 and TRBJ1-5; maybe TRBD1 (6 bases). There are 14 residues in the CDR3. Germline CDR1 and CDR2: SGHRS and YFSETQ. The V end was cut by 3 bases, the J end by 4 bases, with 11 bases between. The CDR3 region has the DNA TGCGCCAGCAGCTACGACAGGAAAAATCAGCCCCAGCATTTT. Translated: CASSYDRKNQPQHF.